The next 18 T cell receptor beta chains were all read from a single sample in a study of T-cell reconstitution after alpha-beta-depleted transplantation in children. The TCRbeta library was prepared with unique molecular identifiers. One entry per CDR3 protein results from TCRdb running MiXCR on the PCR reads. The sample shows nearly 350,000 distinct CDR3 sequences, 15% to 20% of them seen only once. Specimen: PBMCs, mostly from graft donor cells, collected 360 days after TCRalphabeta/CD19-depleted stem cell transplant. These receptors originate from a male patient between 2 and 10 years old who had a stem cell transplant for acute lymphoblastic leukemia, so the T cells may come from the graft donor.

This clonotype occurred many times. This chain links TRBV7-2 with TRBJ2-7; TRBD2 might be the D (5 bases). The V gene lost 2 bases and the J gene lost 2 bases, with 7 bases spanning the gap. This CDR3 has 13 residues. Germline assignment: CDR1 SGHTA and CDR2 FQGNSA. This CDR3 reads CASSLLGAYEQYF. CDR3 bases: TGTGCCAGCAGCTTACTGGGAGCCTACGAGCAGTACTTC.

This clonotype was detected only a few times. The chain joins TRBV7-2 to TRBJ2-1, with D possibly called TRBD1 or TRBD2 (5 bases each). The V end was cut by 6 bases, the J end by 3 bases, with 9 bases between. The CDR3 has 13 residues. Germline V gene sequence: CDR1 SGHTA, CDR2 FQGNSA. In DNA form, the CDR3 reads TGTGCCAGCAGGCAGGGAGTCTACAATGAGCAGTTCTTC. This translates into CASRQGVYNEQFF.

This clonotype has more than one count but fewer than ten. This chain connects TRBV7-3 to TRBJ2-3, with D possibly matching TRBD1 (5 bases). This CDR3 contains 13 residues. The V end lost 2 bases, the J end lost 5 bases, and 8 bases lay between the germline ends. Germline values: CDR1 SGHTA, CDR2 FQGTGA. CDR3 in amino acids: CASSLLGVDTQYF. CDR3 DNA: TGTGCCAGCAGCTTACTAGGGGTAGATACGCAGTATTTT. The variable domain in full, completed from reference TRBV7-3 and TRBJ2-3, reads GAGVSQTPSNKVTEKGKYVELRCDPISGHTALYWYRQSLGQGPEFLIYFQGTGAADDSGLPNDRFFAVRPEGSVSTLKIQRTERGDSAVYLCASSLLGVDTQYFGPGTRLTVL.

This clonotype was seen only a few times. The chain links TRBV5-6 to TRBJ1-4; 8 bases align to TRBD1. V dropped 0 bases and J dropped 6; count of bases not matched to a gene: 7. Germline loops: CDR1 SGHDT, CDR2 YYEEEE. CDR3 length equals 16 residues. CDR3 nucleotide sequence: TGTGCCAGCAGCTTGGGTCCCGGGACAGGCTATGAAAAACTGTTTTTT. This encodes CASSLGPGTGYEKLFF.

The chain is built from TRBV10-3 and TRBJ1-4, with D possibly matching TRBD1 (6 bases). Germline CDR1 reads ENHRY; CDR2 reads SYGVKD. Trimming shortened V by 6 bases and J by 4 bases, and 15 bases separated the two germline ends. CDR3 length: 15 residues. Here the CDR3 DNA reads TGTGCCATCAGCCCAACAGGGCCTTTTAATGAAAAACTGTTTTTT. Its translation: CAISPTGPFNEKLFF.

The CDR3 DNA follows: TGTGCCAGCAGTAACTCCAGGGTACCCCACGAGCAGTACTTC. It encodes CASSNSRVPHEQYF. The chain is built from TRBV28 and TRBJ2-7, with D perhaps TRBD1 (5 bases). The CDR3 runs 14 residues. Trimming cost V 5 bases and J 5 bases, with 16 bases left between them. Germline loops: CDR1 MDHEN, CDR2 SYDVKM.

This clonotype was detected ten times or more. The J gene is TRBJ2-3, the V gene TRBV7-2, with 7 bases matching TRBD2. There are 15 residues in the CDR3. Germline lookup yields CDR1 SGHTA and CDR2 FQGNSA. Losses at the gene ends were 10 bases for V and 6 bases for J; bases not matched to a gene: 16. Written as DNA, the CDR3 is TGTGCCACCACCCCCGACGTTGCGGGAGACGATACGCAGTATTTT. The encoded protein is CATTPDVAGDDTQYF.

The gene calls are TRBV5-1 and TRBJ2-2; tentative D call: TRBD1 (5 bases). This CDR3 is built from 14 residues. V lost 4 bases, J lost 2 bases, and 9 bases lay in between. The germline CDR1 and CDR2 sequences are SGHRS and YFSETQ. CDR3 loop: CASSRGTNTGELFF. CDR3 nucleotide sequence: TGCGCCAGCAGCAGGGGCACCAACACCGGGGAGCTGTTTTTT.

A note on this clonotype: The CDR3 carries no conserved terminal phenylalanine or tryptophan, so it likely arises from a read error. The chain couples TRBV3-1 to TRBJ2-5; D gene ambiguous. CDR1 and CDR2 (germline): LGHDT, YNNKEL (reference sequence). The germline V and J ends were trimmed by 3 bases and 1 base, with 12 bases remaining between them. The CDR3 spans 15 residues. Here the CDR3 DNA reads TGTGCCAGCAGCCATGATTCGTGGTTCCAAGAGACCCAGTACATC. This codes for CASSHDSWFQETQYI.

This clonotype has just a few counts. The gene calls are TRBV7-9 and TRBJ2-7, with 7 nucleotides matching TRBD1. CDR1 is SEHNR, CDR2 FQNEAQ, per germline (reference sequence). The CDR3 has 17 residues. The V and J ends lost 5 bases and 4 bases, in that order; junction bases with no gene match: 17. CDR3 sequence (DNA): TGTGCCAGCAGCGCAGGACAGGCCATCCGAGAAGGGTACGAGCAGTACTTC. Its translation: CASSAGQAIREGYEQYF.

This chain links TRBV5-1 with TRBJ2-7; the D is unclear. CDR1 and CDR2 (germline): SGHRS, YFSETQ. V was shortened by 1 base and J by 4 bases, with 15 bases between the two germline ends. The CDR3 covers 15 residues. This CDR3 is CASSLYPVRRYEQYF. The DNA for the CDR3 is TGCGCCAGCAGCTTGTATCCGGTGCGAAGGTACGAGCAGTACTTC.

The chain couples TRBV5-1 to TRBJ2-6; 7 bases map to TRBD1. CDR1 and CDR2 (germline): SGHRS, YFSETQ. V shed 6 bases and J 3 bases; nucleotides not matched to a gene: 6. The CDR3 totals 15 residues. CDR3 region: CASTYRGSGANVLTF. CDR3 DNA: TGCGCCAGCACCTACAGGGGTAGTGGGGCCAACGTCCTGACTTTC.

This clonotype was observed a few times. This rearrangement joins TRBV9 to TRBJ2-5; D is unclear. Germline V gene sequence: CDR1 SGDLS, CDR2 YYNGEE. The CDR3 covers 13 residues. Trimming removed 0 bases at V and 5 bases at J, with 8 bases between. In nucleotides, the CDR3 is TGTGCCAGCAGCGTAGACGACGGGGAGACCCAGTACTTC. Translated, it gives CASSVDDGETQYF.

The table lists this clonotype with many counts. This chain connects TRBV29-1 to TRBJ1-2; 8 bases line up with TRBD1. This CDR3 has 14 amino acids. V was clipped by 4 bases and J by 5 bases; unmatched bases: 9. Germline CDR1 reads SQVTM; CDR2 reads ANQGSEA. In nucleotides, the CDR3 is TGCAGCGTTGGTTCAGGGGGCGCGAATTATGGCTACACCTTC. Translated: CSVGSGGANYGYTF. Based on the CDR3 plus reference TRBV29-1 and TRBJ1-2, the full variable domain is SAVISQKPSRDICQRGTSLTIQCQVDSQVTMMFWYRQQPGQSLTLIATANQGSEATYESGFVIDKFPISRPNLTFSTLTVSNMSPEDSSIYLCSVGSGGANYGYTFGSGTRLTVV.

This clonotype was counted many times. The chain joins TRBV20-1 to TRBJ2-7, with D hard to call. The CDR3 has 14 residues. Looked up from germline, CDR1 is DFQATT and CDR2 is SNEGSKA (reference sequence). V lost 6 bases and J lost 2, with 17 bases in between. The CDR3 loop reads CSAKPGSTTYEQYF. In DNA form, the CDR3 reads TGCAGTGCCAAACCGGGCTCTACGACCTACGAGCAGTACTTC.

The chain uses TRBV12-3 or TRBV12-4 and TRBJ2-5, with 7 bases lining up with TRBD1. CDR3 length: 14 residues. The V and J ends lost 5 bases and 1 base, in that order; junction bases with no gene match: 4. The CDR3 here is CASSQGTVQETQYF. The CDR3 DNA is TGTGCCAGCAGTCAAGGGACAGTCCAAGAGACCCAGTACTTC.

This clonotype was counted only a few times. The rearrangement joins TRBV12-3 or TRBV12-4 to TRBJ1-2; D possibly corresponds to TRBD1 (6 bases). Trimming left V 1 base short and J 4 bases short, with 19 bases between. This CDR3 has 17 amino acids. The CDR3: CASSLEGGGRGLYGYTF. For the CDR3, the DNA is TGTGCCAGCAGTTTAGAGGGGGGAGGCCGGGGGCTCTATGGCTACACCTTC.

The table lists this clonotype with a few counts. The chain recombines TRBV28 with TRBJ2-1; TRBD2 might be the D (6 bases). Germline V gene data show CDR1 as MDHEN and CDR2 as SYDVKM. V lost 5 bases, J lost 0 bases, and 14 bases lay in between. The CDR3 spans 16 residues. The CDR3 DNA follows: TGTGCCAGCAGTCTGCTAGCGTCCAGCTCCTACAATGAGCAGTTCTTC. Protein product: CASSLLASSSYNEQFF.